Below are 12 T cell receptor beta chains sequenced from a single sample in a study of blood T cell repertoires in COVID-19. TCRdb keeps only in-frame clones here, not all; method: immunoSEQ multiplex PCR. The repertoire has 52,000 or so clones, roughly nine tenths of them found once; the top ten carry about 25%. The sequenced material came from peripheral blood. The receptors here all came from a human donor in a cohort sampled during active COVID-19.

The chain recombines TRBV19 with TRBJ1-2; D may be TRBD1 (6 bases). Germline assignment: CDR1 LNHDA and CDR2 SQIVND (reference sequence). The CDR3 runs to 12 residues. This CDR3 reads CVSGEGDYGYTF. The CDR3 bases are TGTGTAAGCGGGGAGGGGGACTATGGCTACACCTTC. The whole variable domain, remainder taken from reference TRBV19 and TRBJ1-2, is DGGITQSPKYLFRKEGQNVTLSCEQNLNHDAMYWYRQDPGQGLRLIYYSQIVNDFQKGDIAEGYSVSREKKESFPLTVTSAQKNPTAFYLCVSGEGDYGYTFGSGTRLTVV.

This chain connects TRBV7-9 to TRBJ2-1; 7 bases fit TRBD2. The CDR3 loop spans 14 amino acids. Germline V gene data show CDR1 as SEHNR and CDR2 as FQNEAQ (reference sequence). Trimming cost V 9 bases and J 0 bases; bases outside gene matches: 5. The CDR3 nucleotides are TGTGCCAGTATGCGGGGGAGCTCCTACAATGAGCAGTTCTTC. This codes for CASMRGSSYNEQFF. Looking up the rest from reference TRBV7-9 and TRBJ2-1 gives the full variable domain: DTGVSQNPRHKITKRGQNVTFRCDPISEHNRLYWYRQTLGQGPEFLTYFQNEAQLEKSRLLSDRFSAERPKGSFSTLEIQRTEQGDSAMYLCASMRGSSYNEQFFGPGTRLTVL.

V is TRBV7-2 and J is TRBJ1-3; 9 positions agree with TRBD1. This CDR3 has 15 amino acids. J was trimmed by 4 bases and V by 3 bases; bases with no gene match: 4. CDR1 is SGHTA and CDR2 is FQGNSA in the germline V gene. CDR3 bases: TGTGCCAGCAGCTTTCCGGGACAGGGAGGAAACACCATATATTTT. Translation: CASSFPGQGGNTIYF.

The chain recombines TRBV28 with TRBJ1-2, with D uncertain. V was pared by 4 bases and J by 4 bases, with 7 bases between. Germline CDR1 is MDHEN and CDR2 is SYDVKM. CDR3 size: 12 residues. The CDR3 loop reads CASSSGSYGYTF. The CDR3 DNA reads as TGTGCCAGCAGTTCTGGGAGCTATGGCTACACCTTC.

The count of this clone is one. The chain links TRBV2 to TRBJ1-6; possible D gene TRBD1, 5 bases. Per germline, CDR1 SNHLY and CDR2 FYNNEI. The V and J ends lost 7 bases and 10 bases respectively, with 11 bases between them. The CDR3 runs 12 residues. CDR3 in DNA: TGTGCCAGCAATACAGGTGCCTCACCCCTCCACTTT. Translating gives CASNTGASPLHF.

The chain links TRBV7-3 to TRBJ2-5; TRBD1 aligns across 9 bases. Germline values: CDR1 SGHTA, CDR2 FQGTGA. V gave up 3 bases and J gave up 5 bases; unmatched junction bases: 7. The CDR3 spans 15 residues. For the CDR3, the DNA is TGTGCCAGCAGCTTGGGGGACAGGGAGACGGAGACCCAGTACTTC. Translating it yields CASSLGDRETETQYF.

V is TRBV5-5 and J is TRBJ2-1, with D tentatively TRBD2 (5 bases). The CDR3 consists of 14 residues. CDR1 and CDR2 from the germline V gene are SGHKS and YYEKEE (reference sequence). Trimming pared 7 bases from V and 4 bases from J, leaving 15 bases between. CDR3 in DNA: TGTGCCAGCGACCCTGGCGGGCAATACAATGAGCAGTTCTTC. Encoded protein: CASDPGGQYNEQFF.

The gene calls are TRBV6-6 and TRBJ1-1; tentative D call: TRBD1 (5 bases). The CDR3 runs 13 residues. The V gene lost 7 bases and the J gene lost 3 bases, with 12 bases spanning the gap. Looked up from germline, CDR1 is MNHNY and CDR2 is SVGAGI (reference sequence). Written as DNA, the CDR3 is TGTGCCAGCACTCAGGGTGTGGACACTGAAGCTTTCTTT. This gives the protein CASTQGVDTEAFF.

The CDR3 DNA is TGTGCCAGCAGTTCGACTAGCGGGGGGGCAGATACGCAGTATTTT. It specifies CASSSTSGGADTQYF. V is TRBV28 and J is TRBJ2-3; 14 bases align to TRBD2. This CDR3 contains 15 residues. J gave up 4 bases and V 4 bases, and 1 base lay outside the gene matches. CDR1 is MDHEN, CDR2 SYDVKM, per germline.

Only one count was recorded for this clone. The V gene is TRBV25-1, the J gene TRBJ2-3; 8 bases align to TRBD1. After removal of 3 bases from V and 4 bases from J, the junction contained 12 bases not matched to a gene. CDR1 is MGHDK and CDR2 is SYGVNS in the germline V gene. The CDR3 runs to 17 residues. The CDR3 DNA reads TGTGCCAGCAGTGATTTTTCCGGACAGGGAAGCGCAGATACGCAGTATTTT. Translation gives CASSDFSGQGSADTQYF.

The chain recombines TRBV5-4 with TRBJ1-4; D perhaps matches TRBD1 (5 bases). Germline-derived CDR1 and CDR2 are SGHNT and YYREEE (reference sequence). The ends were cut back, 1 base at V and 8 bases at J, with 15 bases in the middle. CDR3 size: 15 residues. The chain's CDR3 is CASSLFTGRGEKLFF. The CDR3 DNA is TGTGCCAGCAGCTTGTTCACGGGGCGGGGAGAAAAACTGTTTTTT.

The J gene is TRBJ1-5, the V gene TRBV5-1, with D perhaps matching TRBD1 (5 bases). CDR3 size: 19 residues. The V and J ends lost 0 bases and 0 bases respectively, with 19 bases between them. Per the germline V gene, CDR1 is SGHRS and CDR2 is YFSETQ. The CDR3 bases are TGCGCCAGCAGCTTGGGACAGCCGAAAACTTCCGCTAGCAATCAGCCCCAGCATTTT. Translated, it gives CASSLGQPKTSASNQPQHF.